This T cell receptor (beta chain) originates from a study of shared clonotypes between healthy human individuals. Study results and caveats: The authors sampled blood alone, and tissue repertoires likely differ.

The table came from immunoSEQ multiplex PCR; TCRdb's copy has only in-frame clones and leaves some out. This sample carries about 2.1 million clones, just over 90% of them seen once, and the ten largest clones take approximately 1.7%. About this clone itself: Its antigen is undetermined.

Positive CCR7 selection of CD45RO-negative cells yielded the naive CD8 cells, and terminally differentiated effector memory CD45RA+ cells were excluded. Free of recent acute infections or vaccinations, the donors were healthy HIV-negative adults. This receptor was identified in a man aged 18 to 30 in good health. Some clones in this sample may be carry-over from other donors' samples. The sequenced sample consisted of naive CD8+ T cells from PBMCs.

In nucleotides, the CDR3 is TGTGCCAGCAGGGCTATCTTAGGATCAGGTACGGGGAAGGGTGAGCAGTTCTTC. Amino acids: CASRAILGSGTGKGEQFF. This sequence joins TRBV7-9 and TRBJ2-1; D may be TRBD2 (5 bases). This CDR3 spans 18 amino acids. The germline V and J ends were trimmed by 6 bases and 9 bases, with 30 bases remaining between them. Germline loops: CDR1 SEHNR, CDR2 FQNEAQ (reference sequence). Based on the CDR3 plus reference TRBV7-9 and TRBJ2-1, the full variable domain is DTGVSQNPRHKITKRGQNVTFRCDPISEHNRLYWYRQTLGQGPEFLTYFQNEAQLEKSRLLSDRFSAERPKGSFSTLEIQRTEQGDSAMYLCASRAILGSGTGKGEQFFGPGTRLTVL.